Each of the 21 T cell receptor beta chains below was sequenced from the same sample in a study of a mutant IDH1 vaccine in newly diagnosed glioma. Their target antigens are unknown. Noted time point: week 11, during vaccination. Each dose of the vaccine consisted of 300 ug of mutant IDH1 20-mer peptide, with topical imiquimod. Data came from immunoSEQ multiplex PCR; TCRdb stores just in-frame clones and leaves some out. The data hold some 130,000 clones, with over 75% observed a single time. The sample in question was PBMCs, obtained from a glioma patient whose treatment included an IDH1 peptide vaccine. The receptor set was obtained from a man aged 40-49 years with glioma.

The count of this clone is one. The chain carries TRBV4-2 and TRBJ2-7; 11 bases are a match to TRBD2. CDR1 and CDR2 (germline): LGHNA, YNFKEQ. CDR3 size: 17 residues. The V and J ends lost 1 base and 3 bases, in that order; junction bases with no gene match: 8. CDR3 region: CASSQGGPSGGNYEQYF. The CDR3 region has the DNA TGTGCCAGCAGCCAAGGAGGACCTAGCGGGGGGAACTACGAGCAGTACTTC.

This rearrangement joins TRBV6-5 to TRBJ1-1; 9 bases map to TRBD1. This CDR3 has 14 residues. With 5 bases clipped from V and 7 bases from J, the junction kept 8 bases outside the gene matches. Germline assignment: CDR1 MNHEY and CDR2 SVGAGI. The CDR3 region is CASSPWDRALEAFF. CDR3 DNA: TGTGCCAGCAGTCCCTGGGACAGGGCACTTGAAGCTTTCTTT.

The chain combines TRBV7-9 with TRBJ1-1, with D unclear. The CDR3 contains 12 residues. With 5 bases removed from V and 5 bases from J, the gap between germline ends came to 9 bases. Germline V gene sequence: CDR1 SEHNR, CDR2 FQNEAQ (reference sequence). In nucleotides, the CDR3 is TGTGCCAGCAGCCCCGTGGGGACTGAAGCTTTCTTT. This encodes CASSPVGTEAFF.

The rearrangement joins TRBV29-1 to TRBJ2-7; 11 bases are a match to TRBD2. CDR3 length equals 14 residues. Germline CDR1 and CDR2: SQVTM and ANQGSEA. J gave up 4 bases and V 5 bases, and 7 bases lay outside the gene matches. The CDR3 nucleotides are TGCAGCGTTACTACTAGCGGGAGACCTTACGAGCAGTACTTC. Translation gives CSVTTSGRPYEQYF.

V usage is TRBV6-5 and J usage is TRBJ2-3; D gene ambiguous. The length of the CDR3 is 13 residues. Germline V gives CDR1 MNHEY, CDR2 SVGAGI. V was shortened by 3 bases and J by 8 bases, with 12 bases between the two germline ends. In DNA, the CDR3 is TGTGCCAGCAGTTATCAGACGGCAGGTACGCAGTATTTT. Its protein is CASSYQTAGTQYF.

The chain links TRBV7-2 to TRBJ2-2; the D gene is possibly TRBD1 (6 bases). Germline V gene sequence: CDR1 SGHTA, CDR2 FQGNSA. The CDR3 sequence is 13 residues long. With 0 bases removed from V and 7 bases from J, the gap between germline ends came to 6 bases. CDR3 in amino acids: CASSLAGGGELFF. As DNA, the CDR3 is TGTGCCAGCAGCTTAGCAGGGGGCGGGGAGCTGTTTTTT.

V gene TRBV2 combines with J gene TRBJ2-5; TRBD2 matches at 7 bases. CDR3 length equals 13 residues. CDR1 and CDR2 (germline): SNHLY, FYNNEI. V shed 10 bases, J shed 4 bases, and the junction held 9 bases outside the gene matches. The CDR3 DNA reads as TGTGCCACCGAAGAAAGCGGGGCAGAGACCCAGTACTTC. It is translated as CATEESGAETQYF.

This clone was seen once. The chain uses TRBV7-2 and TRBJ1-4, with D uncertain. CDR1 is SGHTA and CDR2 is FQGNSA in the germline V gene. V lost 2 bases and J 5 bases, leaving 9 bases between the germline ends. The CDR3 consists of 14 residues. CDR3 DNA sequence: TGTGCCAGCAGCTTAAGGGCCTCCAATGAAAAACTGTTTTTT. Translating gives CASSLRASNEKLFF.

This clone was seen a few times. This chain joins TRBV15 and TRBJ2-1; perhaps TRBD2 as D (6 bases). Deletions cut 6 bases from V and 7 bases from J, with 16 bases between. The CDR3 runs 14 residues. In germline, CDR1 is LNHNV, CDR2 YYDKDF (reference sequence). The CDR3 bases are TGTGCCACCAGGAAGGAGGCGGCGGGGAATGAGCAGTTCTTC. It is translated as CATRKEAAGNEQFF.

The V call is TRBV4-3, the J call TRBJ2-3, with D possibly TRBD1 on 5 matching bases. CDR1 LGHNA and CDR2 YSLEER come from the germline V gene. This CDR3 is built from 13 residues. V lost 3 bases to trimming and J lost 5 bases, with 9 bases between them. The CDR3 DNA reads as TGCGCCAGCAGCCAGGACATTGGAGATACGCAGTATTTT. This codes for CASSQDIGDTQYF.

CDR3 in DNA: TGCGCCAGCAGCTTCATTCCCACAGTTCGTGCAGATACGCAGTATTTT. Translation gives CASSFIPTVRADTQYF. This chain joins TRBV5-1 and TRBJ2-3; D unclear. CDR3 length: 16 amino acids. Germline V gives CDR1 SGHRS, CDR2 YFSETQ. Trimming pared 2 bases from V and 4 bases from J, leaving 17 bases between.

The chain joins TRBV11-2 to TRBJ2-5, with D uncertain. V shed 6 bases and J shed 5 bases, with 4 bases lying between them. Germline V gene data show CDR1 as SGHAT and CDR2 as FQNNGV. The CDR3 has 10 residues. The DNA of the CDR3 is TGTGCCAGCAGAGGGGAGACCCAGTACTTC. Translated: CASRGETQYF.

The genes are TRBV6-1 and TRBJ1-2; D may be TRBD1 (5 bases). The germline V gene has CDR1 MNHNS and CDR2 SASEGT. With 2 bases removed from V and 6 bases from J, the gap between germline ends came to 16 bases. The length of the CDR3 is 15 residues. This CDR3 reads CASSESGGRFDGYTF. Here the CDR3 DNA reads TGTGCCAGCAGTGAATCGGGGGGGAGGTTCGATGGCTACACCTTC.

The chain carries TRBV19 and TRBJ2-6; TRBD2 is a possible D gene (5 bases). Trimming took off 4 bases at V and 4 bases at J, with 11 bases between the two ends. Germline CDR1 reads LNHDA; CDR2 reads SQIVND (reference sequence). The CDR3 is 15 residues long. The DNA for the CDR3 is TGTGCCAGTAGTACCGGGGAATTCGGGGCCAACGTCCTGACTTTC. Translation gives CASSTGEFGANVLTF. The complete variable domain, with remaining parts taken from reference TRBV19 and TRBJ2-6, reads DGGITQSPKYLFRKEGQNVTLSCEQNLNHDAMYWYRQDPGQGLRLIYYSQIVNDFQKGDIAEGYSVSREKKESFPLTVTSAQKNPTAFYLCASSTGEFGANVLTFGAGSRLTVL.

The chain has TRBV4-1 and TRBJ2-1, with 13 bases identical to TRBD2. CDR3 length equals 16 residues. Germline trimming cut 4 bases from V and 6 bases from J; bases unmatched to any gene: 6. CDR1 is MGHRA and CDR2 is YSYEKL in the germline V gene. CDR3 amino acids: CASSLRTSGSGNEQFF. CDR3 sequence (DNA): TGCGCCAGCAGCCTGCGGACTAGCGGGAGTGGCAATGAGCAGTTCTTC.

The genes are TRBV7-2 and TRBJ2-1, with 16 bases that match TRBD2. The junction had 11 bases not matched to a gene; V was cut back by 8 bases and J by 4 bases. Germline V CDR1 and CDR2: SGHTA, FQGNSA. There are 18 residues in the CDR3. The CDR3 sequence is CASQGLAGGAAQYNEQFF. The CDR3 nucleotides read TGTGCCAGCCAGGGACTAGCGGGGGGGGCGGCGCAATACAATGAGCAGTTCTTC.

This clone was seen only once. The chain recombines TRBV18 with TRBJ1-1; D perhaps matches TRBD1 (6 bases). V lost 4 bases to trimming and J lost 4 bases, with 13 bases between them. CDR3 length equals 14 residues. Looked up from germline, CDR1 is KGHSH and CDR2 is LQKENI. CDR3 DNA sequence: TGTGCCAGCTCACGAGGGGGGGCGAGCACTGAAGCTTTCTTT. This encodes CASSRGGASTEAFF.

In this sample, this clone turned up a few times. This chain joins TRBV18 and TRBJ2-6, with unresolved D. The ends were cut back, 2 bases at V and 3 bases at J, with 2 bases in the middle. Germline CDR1 and CDR2: KGHSH and LQKENI. This CDR3 has 13 amino acids. The DNA of the CDR3 is TGTGCCAGCTCACCAGTTGGGGCCAACGTCCTGACTTTC. Protein: CASSPVGANVLTF.

This chain links TRBV7-9 with TRBJ2-7; 10 bases match TRBD2. V gave up 3 bases and J gave up 7 bases; unmatched junction bases: 9. Germline V gives CDR1 SEHNR, CDR2 FQNEAQ (reference sequence). The CDR3 covers 15 residues. CDR3 DNA sequence: TGTGCCAGCAGCTTCGAAAGCGGGAGGGCCGGTGAGCAGTACTTC. Amino acids: CASSFESGRAGEQYF.

This clone was recorded a few times. The rearrangement uses TRBV18 and TRBJ2-1; a possible D gene is TRBD2 (5 bases). V shed 1 base and J shed 6 bases, with 13 bases lying between them. Germline V gene lookup returns CDR1 KGHSH and CDR2 LQKENI. CDR3 size: 15 residues. The CDR3 nucleotides read TGTGCCAGCTCACCACGGGAGAGGGTATCCAATGAGCAGTTCTTC. This encodes CASSPRERVSNEQFF.

This clone was counted between two and nine times. This same CDR3 is encoded by further DNA sequences in the sample. V usage is TRBV19 and J usage is TRBJ2-1; D gene ambiguous. Trimming pared 7 bases from V and 7 bases from J, leaving 8 bases between. This CDR3 contains 11 residues. Germline V lookup: CDR1 LNHDA, CDR2 SQIVND (reference sequence). The CDR3, as DNA: TGTGCCAGTACGTGGAGAAATGAGCAGTTCTTC. Encoded protein: CASTWRNEQFF. The variable domain in full, completed from reference TRBV19 and TRBJ2-1, reads DGGITQSPKYLFRKEGQNVTLSCEQNLNHDAMYWYRQDPGQGLRLIYYSQIVNDFQKGDIAEGYSVSREKKESFPLTVTSAQKNPTAFYLCASTWRNEQFFGPGTRLTVL.